The clone carrying this TCR beta chain was seen a few times. Its antigen is unidentified. The data originate from a study of cytomegalovirus exposure and HLA in healthy donors. Study-wide points: After further analysis at a later stage, 15,000 to 20,000 TCR beta sequences were associated with HLA alleles at 0.05 false discovery rate. Specificity for CMV antigens was confirmed in vitro for a few of the CMV-associated chains. When analyzed later, a missense DCLRE1C variant was found to be linked to TCR beta V- and J-gene trimming.

Primers: 60 Vbeta forward and 13 Jbeta reverse. Clones were sequenced by immunoSEQ multiplex PCR, and TCRdb holds only the in-frame ones, with some missing. The sample carries 50,000 to 60,000 clones, about 80% recorded once. Between the trimmed V and J ends, which lost 3 bases and 1 base, there was a span of 13 bases. The CDR3 runs to 15 residues. Germline CDR1 and CDR2: MNHEY and SMNVEV (reference sequence). The chain is built from TRBV27 and TRBJ2-7, with D possibly TRBD2 on 5 matching bases. This receptor was identified in a female donor in good health and CMV-seronegative. The sequenced material came from PBMCs. CDR3 nucleotides: TGTGCCAGCAGTTTTAGGCTAGCTGGATCCTACGAGCAGTACTTC. Translated, it gives CASSFRLAGSYEQYF.